Here is one T cell receptor beta chain with its context. Clones were read by immunoSEQ multiplex PCR, and TCRdb kept only the in-frame ones, dropping some. Of about 220,000 clones in the sample, roughly nine tenths were seen once. These data originate in a study of blood T cell repertoires in COVID-19. This CDR3 contains 17 residues. CDR1 is SGHTA, CDR2 FQGNSA, per germline. J lost 4 bases, V lost 0 bases, and 9 bases had no gene match. Sequenced: peripheral blood. This receptor was taken from a man aged 40-50 years with acute or convalescent COVID-19. The rearrangement uses TRBV7-2 and TRBJ2-3, with 8 positions matching TRBD2. CDR3 region: CASSLAPRGGGPDTQYF. The DNA of the CDR3 is TGTGCCAGCAGCTTAGCCCCCCGGGGGGGTGGGCCAGATACGCAGTATTTT. Based on the CDR3 plus reference TRBV7-2 and TRBJ2-3, the full variable domain is GAGVSQSPSNKVTEKGKDVELRCDPISGHTALYWYRQSLGQGLEFLIYFQGNSAPDKSGLPSDRFSAERTGGSVSTLTIQRTQQEDSAVYLCASSLAPRGGGPDTQYFGPGTRLTVL.